The entry that follows covers one TCR beta chain sequence. Per the original data handling: By means of reference gene primer amplification, nucleated cell counts were estimated. TCRdb keeps only in-frame clones here, not all; method: immunoSEQ multiplex PCR. V and J calls and clone size follow that table, whereas D and trimming were derived from the DNA. The table lists 35,000 to 50,000 clones, more than 70% of them singletons. The record originates from a study of blood T cell repertoires in COVID-19. Study at large: Acute and convalescent COVID-19 samples came from the United States, Italy and Spain. Nucleic acid was either cDNA or gDNA, and it came from T cells, B-cell-depleted T cells, or PBMCs.

The CDR3 contains 15 residues. V was pared by 2 bases and J by 2 bases, with 4 bases of the junction left unmatched. Germline V lookup: CDR1 MNHNS, CDR2 SASEGT. Material: peripheral blood. This clonotype was sampled from a woman between 65 and 79 years old with acute or convalescent COVID-19. The rearrangement joins TRBV6-1 to TRBJ2-7, with 9 bases matching TRBD1. This CDR3 reads CASSERQGGPYEQYF. In nucleotides, the CDR3 is TGTGCCAGCAGTGAAAGACAGGGGGGTCCCTACGAGCAGTACTTC.